The 6 T cell receptor beta chains given below trace back to one sample, sequenced in a study of Tregs in tolerant kidney transplant recipients. Clones were read by immunoSEQ multiplex PCR, and TCRdb kept only the in-frame ones, dropping some. This sample carries approximately 100,000 clones, approximately 94% of them seen once, and the ten largest clones take 0.46%. Sequences were derived from CD4+ T cells from blood, sampled before the transplant. These receptors were collected from a human donor who received a combined kidney and bone marrow transplant.

The rearrangement links TRBV9 to TRBJ2-1, with 11 bases identical to TRBD2. The CDR3 has 15 residues. V dropped 4 bases and J dropped 2; count of bases not matched to a gene: 2. CDR1 is SGDLS, CDR2 YYNGEE, per germline. CDR3 sequence reads: CASSLAGGTYNEQFF. CDR3 DNA sequence: TGTGCCAGCAGCCTAGCGGGAGGTACCTACAATGAGCAGTTCTTC.

The chain combines TRBV6-4 with TRBJ1-1; 8 bases agree with TRBD1. Germline-derived CDR1 and CDR2 are MRHNA and SNTAGT. The CDR3 spans 13 residues. Trimming at V came to 4 bases and at J to 5 bases, leaving 3 bases not matched to a gene. CDR3 in DNA: TGTGCCAGCAGTGTAGACAGGGGAACTGAAGCTTTCTTT. Translated: CASSVDRGTEAFF.

This clone was seen only a few times. The CDR3 sequence: CASSLDGQGAVGEQFF. CDR3 nucleotide sequence: TGCGCCAGCAGCTTGGATGGACAGGGGGCCGTAGGTGAGCAGTTCTTC. The chain recombines TRBV5-1 with TRBJ2-1, with 11 bases aligning to TRBD1. V shed 0 bases and J 9 bases; nucleotides not matched to a gene: 8. The CDR3 covers 16 residues. Germline V gene sequence: CDR1 SGHRS, CDR2 YFSETQ.

The chain employs TRBV7-2 and TRBJ2-2; D might be TRBD1 (6 bases). Germline-derived CDR1 and CDR2 are SGHTA and FQGNSA. The CDR3 has 14 residues. V was shortened by 4 bases and J by 7 bases, with 13 bases between the two germline ends. The CDR3: CASSSSQGNGELFF. The CDR3 DNA is TGTGCCAGCAGCTCCTCACAGGGAAACGGGGAGCTGTTTTTT.

V is TRBV5-4 and J is TRBJ2-1; D is perhaps TRBD2 (5 bases). The germline V and J ends were trimmed by 0 bases and 2 bases, with 15 bases remaining between them. Per germline, CDR1 SGHNT and CDR2 YYREEE (reference sequence). This CDR3 comprises 17 residues. The CDR3 protein is CASSLGRWKGAYNEQFF. CDR3 bases: TGTGCCAGCAGCTTGGGGAGGTGGAAAGGTGCCTACAATGAGCAGTTCTTC. The whole variable domain, filled in from reference TRBV5-4 and TRBJ2-1, reads ETGVTQSPTHLIKTRGQQVTLRCSSQSGHNTVSWYQQALGQGPQFIFQYYREEENGRGNFPPRFSGLQFPNYSSELNVNALELDDSALYLCASSLGRWKGAYNEQFFGPGTRLTVL.

The genes are TRBV7-2 and TRBJ2-6, with TRBD2 as a possible D gene (5 bases). This CDR3 is 14 amino acids long. With 3 bases removed from V and 2 bases from J, the gap between germline ends came to 5 bases. The germline gives CDR1 SGHTA, CDR2 FQGNSA. This CDR3 reads CASSFGAGANVLTF. CDR3 nucleotides: TGTGCCAGCAGCTTCGGGGCTGGGGCCAACGTCCTGACTTTC. Together with reference TRBV7-2 and TRBJ2-6, the CDR3 gives the full variable domain: GAGVSQSPSNKVTEKGKDVELRCDPISGHTALYWYRQSLGQGLEFLIYFQGNSAPDKSGLPSDRFSAERTGGSVSTLTIQRTQQEDSAVYLCASSFGAGANVLTFGAGSRLTVL.